The present TCR beta chain was sequenced within a study of blood T cell repertoires in COVID-19. Study-wide background: From the United States, Italy and Spain came samples of acute and convalescent COVID-19.

Germline lookup yields CDR1 SQVTM and CDR2 ANQGSEA. The CDR3 runs to 13 residues. Trimming pared 5 bases from V and 0 bases from J, leaving 10 bases between. Seattle's enrolled individuals joined amid active infection and were then monitored longitudinally. Only in-frame clones appear in the TCRdb table, and some are missing; sequencing was by immunoSEQ multiplex PCR. In the table there are 95,000 to 150,000 clones, 90% to 95% of which are singletons. The chain couples TRBV29-1 to TRBJ1-1; perhaps TRBD1 as D (6 bases). This TCR was sampled from a man between 45 and 60 years old with COVID-19, enrolled during active disease. The sample comprised peripheral blood. CDR3 sequence (DNA): TGCAGCGTTCCCCAGGGGCTGAACACTGAAGCTTTCTTT. This gives the protein CSVPQGLNTEAFF.